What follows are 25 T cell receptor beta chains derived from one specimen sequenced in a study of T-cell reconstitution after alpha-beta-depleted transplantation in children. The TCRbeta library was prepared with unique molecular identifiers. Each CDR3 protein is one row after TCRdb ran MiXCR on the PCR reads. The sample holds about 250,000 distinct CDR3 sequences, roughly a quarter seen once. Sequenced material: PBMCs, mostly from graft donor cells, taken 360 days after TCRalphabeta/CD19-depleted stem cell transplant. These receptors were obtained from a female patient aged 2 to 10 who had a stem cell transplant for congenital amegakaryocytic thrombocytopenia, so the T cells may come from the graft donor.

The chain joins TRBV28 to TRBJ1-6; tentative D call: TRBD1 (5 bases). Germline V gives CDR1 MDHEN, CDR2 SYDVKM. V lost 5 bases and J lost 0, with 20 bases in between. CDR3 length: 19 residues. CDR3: CASSPPGQGVSSYNSPLHF. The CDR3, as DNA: TGTGCCAGCAGTCCCCCCGGGCAGGGTGTAAGCTCCTATAATTCACCCCTCCACTTT. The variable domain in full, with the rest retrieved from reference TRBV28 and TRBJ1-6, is DVKVTQSSRYLVKRTGEKVFLECVQDMDHENMFWYRQDPGLGLRLIYFSYDVKMKEKGDIPEGYSVSREKKERFSLILESASTNQTSMYLCASSPPGQGVSSYNSPLHFGNGTRLTVT.

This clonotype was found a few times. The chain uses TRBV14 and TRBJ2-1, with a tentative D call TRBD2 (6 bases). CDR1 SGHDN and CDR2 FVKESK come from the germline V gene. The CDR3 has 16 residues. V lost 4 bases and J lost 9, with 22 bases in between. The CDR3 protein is CASSPVAAGWDGEQFF. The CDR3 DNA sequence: TGTGCCAGCAGCCCGGTAGCGGCGGGGTGGGACGGTGAGCAGTTCTTC. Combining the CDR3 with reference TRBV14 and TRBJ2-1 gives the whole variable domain EAGVTQFPSHSVIEKGQTVTLRCDPISGHDNLYWYRRVMGKEIKFLLHFVKESKQDESGMPNNRFLAERTGGTYSTLKVQPAELEDSGVYFCASSPVAAGWDGEQFFGPGTRLTVL.

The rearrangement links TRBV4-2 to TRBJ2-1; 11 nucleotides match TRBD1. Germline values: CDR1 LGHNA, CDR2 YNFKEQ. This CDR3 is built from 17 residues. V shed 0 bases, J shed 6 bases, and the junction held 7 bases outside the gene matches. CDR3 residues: CASSQDPSGTGGNEQFF. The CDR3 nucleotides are TGTGCCAGCAGCCAAGATCCGTCCGGGACAGGGGGCAATGAGCAGTTCTTC.

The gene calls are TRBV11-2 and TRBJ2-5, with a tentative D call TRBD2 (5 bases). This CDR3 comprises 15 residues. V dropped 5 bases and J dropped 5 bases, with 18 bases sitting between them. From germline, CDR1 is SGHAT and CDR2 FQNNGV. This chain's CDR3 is CASSQLSGIGETQYF. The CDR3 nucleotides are TGTGCCAGCAGCCAACTCTCGGGGATCGGGGAGACCCAGTACTTC.

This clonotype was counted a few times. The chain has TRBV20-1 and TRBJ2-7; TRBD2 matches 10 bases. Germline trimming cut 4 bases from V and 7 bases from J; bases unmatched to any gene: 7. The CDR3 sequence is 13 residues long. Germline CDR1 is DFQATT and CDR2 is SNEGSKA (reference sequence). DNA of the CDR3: TGCAGTGCTACCAGCGGGGGGGTTTATGAGCAGTACTTC. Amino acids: CSATSGGVYEQYF.

The CDR3 here is CSVDPLGGEQFF. The CDR3 DNA follows: TGCAGCGTTGATCCCTTAGGGGGGGAGCAGTTCTTC. V and J are TRBV29-1 and TRBJ2-1; D tentatively reads TRBD1 or TRBD2 (6 bases each). Trimming removed 3 bases at V and 10 bases at J, with 13 bases between. Germline V gene sequence: CDR1 SQVTM, CDR2 ANQGSEA. This CDR3 contains 12 residues.

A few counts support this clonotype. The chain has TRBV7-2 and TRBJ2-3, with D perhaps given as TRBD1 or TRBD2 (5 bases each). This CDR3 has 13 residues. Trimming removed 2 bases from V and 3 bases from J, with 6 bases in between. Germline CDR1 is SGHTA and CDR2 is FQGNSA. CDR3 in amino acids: CASSLWGTDTQYF. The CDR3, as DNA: TGTGCCAGCAGCTTATGGGGGACAGATACGCAGTATTTT.

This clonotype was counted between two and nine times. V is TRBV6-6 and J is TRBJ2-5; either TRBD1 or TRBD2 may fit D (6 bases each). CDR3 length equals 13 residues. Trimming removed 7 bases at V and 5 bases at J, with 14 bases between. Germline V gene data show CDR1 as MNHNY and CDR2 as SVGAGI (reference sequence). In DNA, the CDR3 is TGTGCCAGCAAAACGGGGGCGGGGGAGACCCAGTACTTC. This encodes CASKTGAGETQYF.

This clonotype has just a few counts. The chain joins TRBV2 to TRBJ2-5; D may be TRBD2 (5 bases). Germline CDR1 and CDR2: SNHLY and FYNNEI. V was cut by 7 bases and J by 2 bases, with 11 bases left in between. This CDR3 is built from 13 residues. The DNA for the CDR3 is TGTGCCAGCAAGAGGGCATCTCAAGAGACCCAGTACTTC. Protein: CASKRASQETQYF.

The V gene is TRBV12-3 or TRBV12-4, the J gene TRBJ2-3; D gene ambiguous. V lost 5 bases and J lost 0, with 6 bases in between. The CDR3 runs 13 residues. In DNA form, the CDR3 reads TGTGCCAGCAGTATACATAGCACAGATACGCAGTATTTT. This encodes CASSIHSTDTQYF.

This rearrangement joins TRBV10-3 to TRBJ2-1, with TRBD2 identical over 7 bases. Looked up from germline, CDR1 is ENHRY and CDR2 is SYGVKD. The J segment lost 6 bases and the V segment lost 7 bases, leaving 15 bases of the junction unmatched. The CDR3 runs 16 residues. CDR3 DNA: TGTGCCATCACCAACGAAGCGGGAAGGGTTATCAATGAGCAGTTCTTC. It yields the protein CAITNEAGRVINEQFF.

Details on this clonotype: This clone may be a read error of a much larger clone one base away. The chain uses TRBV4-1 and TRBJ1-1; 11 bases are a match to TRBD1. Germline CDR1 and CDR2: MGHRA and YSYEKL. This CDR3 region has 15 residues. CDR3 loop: CANSQRDRGDTEAFF. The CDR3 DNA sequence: TGCGCCAACAGCCAGCGGGACAGGGGGGACACTGAAGCTTTCTTT.

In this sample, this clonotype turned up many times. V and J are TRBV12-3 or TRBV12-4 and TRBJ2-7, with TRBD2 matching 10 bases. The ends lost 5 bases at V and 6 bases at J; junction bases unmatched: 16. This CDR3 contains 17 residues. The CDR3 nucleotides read TGTGCCAGCAGTCTGCGGCTAGCGGGAGCCAGTGGGGGCGAGCAGTACTTC. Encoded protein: CASSLRLAGASGGEQYF.

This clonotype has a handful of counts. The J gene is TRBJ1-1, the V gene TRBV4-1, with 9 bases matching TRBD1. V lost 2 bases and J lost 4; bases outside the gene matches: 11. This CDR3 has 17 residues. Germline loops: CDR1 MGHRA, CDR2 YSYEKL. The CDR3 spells CASSQPTGTGHSTEAFF. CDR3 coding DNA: TGCGCCAGCAGCCAACCAACCGGGACAGGGCATAGCACTGAAGCTTTCTTT.

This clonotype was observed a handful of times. The CDR3 sequence: CASSYLTGRTTEAFF. CDR3 sequence (DNA): TGTGCCAGCAGTTATCTGACAGGGAGGACCACTGAAGCTTTCTTT. This rearrangement joins TRBV9 to TRBJ1-1; TRBD1 agrees at 7 bases. The V gene's germline CDR1 is SGDLS and CDR2 YYNGEE. CDR3 length: 15 amino acids. Trimming took 5 bases from V and 4 from J; bases not matched to a gene: 11.

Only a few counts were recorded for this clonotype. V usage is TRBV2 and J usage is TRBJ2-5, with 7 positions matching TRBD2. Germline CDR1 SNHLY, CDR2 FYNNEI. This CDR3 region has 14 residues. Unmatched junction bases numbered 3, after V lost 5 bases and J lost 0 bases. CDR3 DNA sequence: TGTGCCAGCAGTCTAGCGGACTACCAAGAGACCCAGTACTTC. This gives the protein CASSLADYQETQYF.

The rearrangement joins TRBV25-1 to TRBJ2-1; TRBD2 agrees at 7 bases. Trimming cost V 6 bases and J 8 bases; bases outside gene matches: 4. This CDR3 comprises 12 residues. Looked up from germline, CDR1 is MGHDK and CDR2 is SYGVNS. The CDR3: CASSRTSYEQFF. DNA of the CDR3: TGTGCCAGCAGCAGGACTAGTTATGAGCAGTTCTTC.

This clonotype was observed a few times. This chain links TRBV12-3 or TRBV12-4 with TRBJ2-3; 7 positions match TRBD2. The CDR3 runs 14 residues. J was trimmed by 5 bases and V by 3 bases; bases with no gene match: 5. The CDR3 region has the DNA TGTGCCAGCAGTTTTAGCGCGGGAGAAGATACGCAGTATTTT. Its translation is CASSFSAGEDTQYF.

CDR3 coding DNA: TGTGCCAGCAGCTTAAGGTTTGCGGGAGGTTGGGATACGCAGTATTTT. Translating it yields CASSLRFAGGWDTQYF. V and J are TRBV7-2 and TRBJ2-3, with 8 bases matching TRBD2. CDR1 and CDR2 (germline): SGHTA, FQGNSA. V shed 2 bases and J 6 bases; nucleotides not matched to a gene: 10. The CDR3 is 16 residues long.

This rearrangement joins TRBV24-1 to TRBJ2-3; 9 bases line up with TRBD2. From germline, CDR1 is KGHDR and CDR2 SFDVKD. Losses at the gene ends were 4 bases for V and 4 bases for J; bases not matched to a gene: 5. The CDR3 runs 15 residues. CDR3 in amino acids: CATSEDAGGPDTQYF. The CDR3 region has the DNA TGTGCCACCAGTGAGGATGCGGGGGGGCCAGATACGCAGTATTTT.

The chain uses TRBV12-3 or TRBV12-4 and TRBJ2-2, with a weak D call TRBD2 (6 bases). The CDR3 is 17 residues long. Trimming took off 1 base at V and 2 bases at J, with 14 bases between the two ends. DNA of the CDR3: TGTGCCAGCAGTTTAGTTACCGGGGGTTCAAACACCGGGGAGCTGTTTTTT. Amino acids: CASSLVTGGSNTGELFF.

The CDR3 coding sequence is TGCAGTGCTACAAGACTAGCGGGGGTTTCCTACAATGAGCAGTTCTTC. Amino acids: CSATRLAGVSYNEQFF. The J gene is TRBJ2-1, the V gene TRBV20-1; 12 nucleotides match TRBD2. V was clipped by 4 bases and J by 1 base; unmatched bases: 5. Germline lookup yields CDR1 DFQATT and CDR2 SNEGSKA (reference sequence). The CDR3 totals 16 residues.

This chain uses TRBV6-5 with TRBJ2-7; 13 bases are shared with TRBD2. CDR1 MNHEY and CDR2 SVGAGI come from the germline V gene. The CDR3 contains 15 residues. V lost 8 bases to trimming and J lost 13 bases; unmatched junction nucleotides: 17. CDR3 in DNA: TGTGCCAGCCTACCTACCCGAACTAGCGGGAGGGCCCTTTACTTC. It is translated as CASLPTRTSGRALYF.

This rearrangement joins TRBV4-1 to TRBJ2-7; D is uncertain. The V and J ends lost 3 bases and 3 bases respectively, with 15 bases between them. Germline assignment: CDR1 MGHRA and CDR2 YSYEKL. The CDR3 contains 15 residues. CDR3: CASSQLSVTYYEQYF. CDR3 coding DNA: TGCGCCAGCAGCCAGCTGTCCGTCACTTACTACGAGCAGTACTTC.

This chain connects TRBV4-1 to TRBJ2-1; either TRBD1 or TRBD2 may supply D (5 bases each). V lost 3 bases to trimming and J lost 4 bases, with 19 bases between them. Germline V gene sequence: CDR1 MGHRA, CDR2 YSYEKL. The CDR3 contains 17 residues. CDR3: CASSQRARGIAYNEQFF. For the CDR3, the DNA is TGCGCCAGCAGCCAGCGGGCGAGGGGTATAGCATACAATGAGCAGTTCTTC.